This TCR beta chain came from a study of beta chain features in type 1 diabetes. Study outcomes and limitations: In cDNA sequencing, cells with high TCR expression could be over-represented. When Type 1 diabetes patients were examined, their TCRB CDR3s proved moderately but significantly shorter in all four CD4+ subsets.

Germline V gives CDR1 SGHRS, CDR2 YFSETQ. This CDR3 is 14 amino acids long. Deletions cut 2 bases from V and 3 bases from J, with 11 bases between. Sequenced material consisted of expressed TCRB transcripts (all of the isolated RNA was reverse transcribed). TCRdb keeps only in-frame clones here, not all; method: immunoSEQ multiplex PCR. Of 130,000 or so clones in the sample, roughly 9.7% were seen once. About this clone: Its specificity is not known.

Over 95% purity was reached by all sorted populations. The chain uses TRBV5-1 and TRBJ1-1; the D gene is possibly TRBD1 (6 bases). This clonotype originated in a woman aged 40 to 50 in good health. What was sequenced was central memory CD4+ T cells from blood. CDR3 amino acids: CASSFMDRDTEAFF. The CDR3 bases are TGCGCCAGCAGCTTTATGGACAGAGACACTGAAGCTTTCTTT.